Sequencing of this T cell receptor beta chain was carried out in a study of somatic mutations in cytotoxic T cells in rheumatoid arthritis. V shed 0 bases and J shed 9 bases, with 13 bases lying between them. Germline V gives CDR1 SGHDT, CDR2 YYEEEE. CDR3 length equals 14 residues. The assay was immunoSEQ multiplex PCR, and TCRdb's table has in-frame clones only and misses some. Among 20,000 to 25,000 clones listed, about 77% were seen once. This clone turned up a few times. The TCR was taken from an adult with rheumatoid arthritis. The sequenced material came from CD8+ T cells sorted from blood. The chain uses TRBV5-6 and TRBJ1-5, with a possible D match to TRBD1 (5 bases). In nucleotides, the CDR3 is TGTGCCAGCAGCTTGGCATTCGGGGGTGGGCCCCAGCATTTT. This gives the protein CASSLAFGGGPQHF.